This T cell receptor (beta chain) was captured by sequencing in a study of cytomegalovirus exposure and HLA in healthy donors. Study-wide results and caveats: It was approximately 160 TCR beta chains that were listed as cytomegalovirus-associated. The authors judged a highly shared variant cluster likely a sequencing artifact. Among the most significant clusters, several appeared linked to common viral pathogens in a later analysis.

This PCR relied on a set of 60 Vbeta primers and 13 Jbeta primers. The table came from immunoSEQ multiplex PCR; TCRdb's copy has only in-frame clones and leaves some out. This table holds about 160,000 clones, more than 60% found once. The CDR3 runs 15 residues. Trimming took off 6 bases at V and 1 base at J, with 15 bases between the two ends. Germline assignment: CDR1 MNHEY and CDR2 SVGAGI. With respect to this clone: The antigen is unknown.

The sequenced sample consisted of PBMCs. The chain employs TRBV6-5 and TRBJ1-1; D gene ambiguous. The receptor was isolated from a woman in her forties in good health and CMV-seropositive. DNA for the CDR3: TGTGCCAGCAGCCTGACATCGCTCCCGAACACTGAAGCTTTCTTT. Translating it yields CASSLTSLPNTEAFF.